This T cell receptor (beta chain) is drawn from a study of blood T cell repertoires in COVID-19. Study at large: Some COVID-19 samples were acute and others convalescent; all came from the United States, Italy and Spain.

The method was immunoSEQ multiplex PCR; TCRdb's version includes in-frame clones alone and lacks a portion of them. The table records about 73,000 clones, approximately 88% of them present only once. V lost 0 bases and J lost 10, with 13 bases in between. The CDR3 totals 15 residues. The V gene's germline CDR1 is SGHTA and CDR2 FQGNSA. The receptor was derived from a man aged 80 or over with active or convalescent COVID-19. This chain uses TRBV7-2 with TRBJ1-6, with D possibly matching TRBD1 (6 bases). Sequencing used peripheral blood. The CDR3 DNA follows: TGTGCCAGCAGCTTAGCGGCGGGCAGGGGATCACCCCTCCACTTT. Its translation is CASSLAAGRGSPLHF.